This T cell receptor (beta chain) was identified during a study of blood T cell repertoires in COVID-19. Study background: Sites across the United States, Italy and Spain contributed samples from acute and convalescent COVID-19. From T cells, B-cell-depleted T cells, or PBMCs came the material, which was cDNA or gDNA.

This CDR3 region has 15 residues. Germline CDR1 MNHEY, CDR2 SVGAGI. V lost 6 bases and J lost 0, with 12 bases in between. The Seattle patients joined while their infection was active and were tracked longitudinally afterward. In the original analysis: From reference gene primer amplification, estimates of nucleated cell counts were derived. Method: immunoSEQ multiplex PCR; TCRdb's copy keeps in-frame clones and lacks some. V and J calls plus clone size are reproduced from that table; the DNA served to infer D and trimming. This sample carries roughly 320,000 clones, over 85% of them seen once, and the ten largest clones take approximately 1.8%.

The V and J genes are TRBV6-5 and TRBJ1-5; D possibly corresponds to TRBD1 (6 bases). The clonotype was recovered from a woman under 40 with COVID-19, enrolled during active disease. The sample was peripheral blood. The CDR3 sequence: CASRTDSYSNQPQHF. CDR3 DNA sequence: TGTGCCAGCAGGACGGACAGTTATAGCAATCAGCCCCAGCATTTT.